Each of the 20 T cell receptor beta chains below was sequenced from the same sample in a study of T cells after yellow fever vaccination. MiXCR was run by TCRdb on the 5' RACE reads, yielding one entry per CDR3 protein. Altogether nearly 350,000 distinct CDR3 sequences are present, roughly 7.5% being singletons, with the ten largest covering 17%. The source material was PBMCs, sampled about 41 days after the first yellow fever vaccination. The receptors stem from a man aged 18 to 29 who received the YFV17D yellow fever vaccine.

This clonotype was detected only a few times. V and J are TRBV5-1 and TRBJ1-2; D call uncertain. The ends were cut back, 0 bases at V and 1 base at J, with 10 bases in the middle. The length of the CDR3 is 15 residues. Germline lookup yields CDR1 SGHRS and CDR2 YFSETQ. The CDR3 region has the DNA TGCGCCAGCAGCTTGGACCCAGGAAGTAACTATGGCTACACCTTC. This codes for CASSLDPGSNYGYTF.

This clonotype was seen more than once but under ten times. The chain has TRBV7-2 and TRBJ2-7; D ambiguous. V lost 4 bases and J lost 6, with 13 bases in between. CDR1 and CDR2 (germline): SGHTA, FQGNSA. The length of the CDR3 is 13 residues. CDR3 in amino acids: CASSSGVVVEQYF. CDR3 DNA sequence: TGTGCCAGCAGCTCAGGTGTTGTGGTCGAGCAGTACTTC.

The CDR3 nucleotides are TGCAGTGCTCGACTCCCCTCCCGGGGGCTCGGAGATACGCAGTATTTT. Amino acids: CSARLPSRGLGDTQYF. The gene calls are TRBV20-1 and TRBJ2-3; D is tentatively TRBD1 or TRBD2 (6 bases each). Germline CDR1 DFQATT, CDR2 SNEGSKA (reference sequence). CDR3 size: 16 residues. The V end was cut by 5 bases, the J end by 5 bases, with 23 bases between.

In its sample, this clonotype was seen a few times. This rearrangement joins TRBV9 to TRBJ2-2; no clear D gene. The length of the CDR3 is 13 residues. Germline V gene sequence: CDR1 SGDLS, CDR2 YYNGEE. V dropped 3 bases and J dropped 4 bases, with 7 bases sitting between them. CDR3 region: CASSDYTTGELFF. DNA for the CDR3: TGTGCCAGCAGCGACTACACCACCGGGGAGCTGTTTTTT.

This clonotype was counted many times. The V gene is TRBV12-5, the J gene TRBJ2-7; TRBD1 aligns across 9 bases. Germline loops: CDR1 LGHNT, CDR2 FRNRAP. This CDR3 is built from 14 residues. With 6 bases clipped from V and 7 bases from J, the junction kept 10 bases outside the gene matches. CDR3 DNA sequence: TGTGCTAGTGGCCCGGGACAGGGAGTTAGGGAGCAGTACTTC. It is translated as CASGPGQGVREQYF.

The rearrangement links TRBV30 to TRBJ2-2, with 7 bases fitting TRBD2. The junction had 15 bases not matched to a gene; V was cut back by 4 bases and J by 4 bases. The CDR3 has 17 amino acids. Germline V lookup: CDR1 GTSNPN, CDR2 SVGIG (reference sequence). CDR3 DNA: TGTGCCTGGAATGGACACCGGGACTACTTGAGCACCGGGGAGCTGTTTTTT. Translating it yields CAWNGHRDYLSTGELFF.

V is TRBV12-5 and J is TRBJ2-5; D assignment may be TRBD1 or TRBD2 (5 bases each). The CDR3 spans 14 residues. V was clipped by 1 base and J by 2 bases, with 8 bases between them. Germline V gives CDR1 LGHNT, CDR2 FRNRAP. In DNA form, the CDR3 reads TGTGCTAGTGGTTTGGGGGACGGACAAGAGACCCAGTACTTC. Translated: CASGLGDGQETQYF.

This clonotype was seen at least ten times. This chain uses TRBV12-3 or TRBV12-4 with TRBJ2-5; no reliable D call. The CDR3 consists of 15 residues. Trimming took off 3 bases at V and 5 bases at J, with 16 bases between the two ends. The CDR3 bases are TGTGCCAGCAGTTTGGCCATTTTGACTTCGGAGACCCAGTACTTC. Translated, it gives CASSLAILTSETQYF.

V is TRBV6-2 or TRBV6-3 and J is TRBJ2-1; 8 bases agree with TRBD1. CDR3 size: 14 residues. With V trimmed by 7 bases and J by 8 bases, 10 bases remained unmatched. CDR1 and CDR2 from the germline V gene are MNHEY and SVGEGT. CDR3: CASTEGHRGDEQFF. CDR3 in DNA: TGTGCCAGCACGGAAGGGCACAGGGGGGATGAGCAGTTCTTC.

This clonotype was counted a few times. V gene TRBV7-8 combines with J gene TRBJ1-5; D is uncertain. Germline CDR1 is SGHVS and CDR2 is FQNEAQ. The CDR3 is 14 residues long. V gave up 1 base and J gave up 0 bases, with 4 bases separating them. CDR3 sequence (DNA): TGTGCCAGCAGCTTAGTGTATAGCAATCAGCCCCAGCATTTT. It yields the protein CASSLVYSNQPQHF.

The V call is TRBV18, the J call TRBJ1-6; D is ambiguous. Germline loops: CDR1 KGHSH, CDR2 LQKENI. Trimming took off 9 bases at V and 6 bases at J, with 12 bases between the two ends. The CDR3 spans 13 residues. DNA for the CDR3: TGTGCCAGTTCAGAGGAGTCTAATTCACCCCTCCACTTT. It encodes CASSEESNSPLHF.

This clonotype showed up many times. DNA of the CDR3: TGTGCCAGCAGCCGAGAGAGGCAAACGCAGTATTTT. It encodes CASSRERQTQYF. This rearrangement joins TRBV7-2 to TRBJ2-3; D remains ambiguous. CDR3 length: 12 amino acids. CDR1 is SGHTA, CDR2 FQGNSA, per germline. Trimming cost V 5 bases and J 9 bases, with 12 bases left between them.

This sequence joins TRBV18 and TRBJ2-5; unclear D gene. V was cut by 2 bases and J by 5 bases, with 6 bases left in between. The germline gives CDR1 KGHSH, CDR2 LQKENI. CDR3 length: 12 amino acids. CDR3 sequence: CASSPGMETQYF. The CDR3 DNA reads as TGTGCCAGCTCACCAGGGATGGAGACCCAGTACTTC.

This clonotype was detected only a few times. This chain connects TRBV29-1 to TRBJ2-7, with 9 bases identical to TRBD1. Germline CDR1 and CDR2: SQVTM and ANQGSEA. The V gene end was trimmed by 6 bases and the J gene end by 2 bases; junction bases not matched to a gene: 8. The CDR3 loop spans 14 amino acids. CDR3 residues: CSVTDRGGTYEQYF. DNA for the CDR3: TGCAGCGTAACGGACAGGGGAGGAACCTACGAGCAGTACTTC.

This clonotype came up a few times. The chain is built from TRBV4-3 and TRBJ2-4; D remains unclear. With 0 bases removed from V and 6 bases from J, the gap between germline ends came to 15 bases. The CDR3 runs 16 residues. The germline CDR1 and CDR2 sequences are LGHNA and YSLEER. CDR3 region: CASSQESGPAVNIQYF. The DNA of the CDR3 is TGCGCCAGCAGCCAAGAATCTGGACCGGCGGTAAACATTCAGTACTTC.

The table lists this clonotype with many counts. The chain couples TRBV6-5 to TRBJ2-4, with D tentatively TRBD1 or TRBD2 (5 bases each). The V gene lost 4 bases and the J gene lost 4 bases, with 14 bases spanning the gap. The CDR3 is 15 amino acids. From germline, CDR1 is MNHEY and CDR2 SVGAGI. The CDR3: CASSWDALGKNIQYF. As DNA, the CDR3 is TGTGCCAGCAGTTGGGACGCGTTAGGAAAAAACATTCAGTACTTC.

This clonotype was seen more than once but under ten times. The chain recombines TRBV10-3 with TRBJ1-2; D gene unclear. The V gene's germline CDR1 is ENHRY and CDR2 SYGVKD. The CDR3 consists of 14 residues. V dropped 4 bases and J dropped 1 base, with 10 bases sitting between them. CDR3 DNA sequence: TGTGCCATCAGTGTCTCCGCAGATAACTATGGCTACACCTTC. It codes for CAISVSADNYGYTF.

The chain employs TRBV5-6 and TRBJ2-3; the match to TRBD2 covers 11 bases. Germline V gene lookup returns CDR1 SGHDT and CDR2 YYEEEE. The CDR3 extends over 16 amino acids. V shed 3 bases and J 2 bases; nucleotides not matched to a gene: 5. CDR3 DNA sequence: TGTGCCAGCAGCTGGCAGACTAGCGGGGTCACAGATACGCAGTATTTT. Protein sequence: CASSWQTSGVTDTQYF.

The V gene is TRBV18, the J gene TRBJ1-1, with no clear D. The CDR3 runs to 14 residues. V lost 2 bases, J lost 4 bases, and 11 bases lay in between. The germline V gene encodes CDR1 KGHSH and CDR2 LQKENI. The CDR3 here is CASSPGEGGTEAFF. The CDR3 DNA reads TGTGCCAGCTCACCAGGGGAGGGCGGCACTGAAGCTTTCTTT.

This clonotype has a single count. The V and J genes are TRBV25-1 and TRBJ2-7; 7 bases map to TRBD2. J lost 1 base, V lost 1 base, and 1 base had no gene match. The CDR3 is 14 amino acids. Germline V gene lookup returns CDR1 MGHDK and CDR2 SYGVNS. CDR3 DNA sequence: TGTGCCAGCAGTGAATCGGGGGGATCCTACGAGCAGTACTTC. This encodes CASSESGGSYEQYF.